The next 3 T cell receptor beta chains were all read from a single sample in a study of shared clonotypes between healthy human individuals. Measured with immunoSEQ multiplex PCR; TCRdb has only the in-frame clones, and not every one. This sample carries about 380,000 clones, about 96% of them seen once, and the ten largest clones take approximately 0.3%. The sample taken for sequencing was memory CD8+ T cells sorted from blood. Subset reported: CD45RO+ cells pooled with CCR7-negative TemRA cells. The receptors shown here come from a man aged 25 to 40 in good health.

The V and J genes are TRBV6-9 and TRBJ2-4; 7 bases map to TRBD1. The length of the CDR3 is 17 residues. CDR1 MNHGY and CDR2 SVAAGI come from the germline V gene. Unmatched junction bases numbered 12, after V lost 6 bases and J lost 1 base. CDR3 sequence reads: CASSQQDREGAKNIQYF. For the CDR3, the DNA is TGTGCCAGCAGCCAGCAAGACAGGGAAGGGGCCAAAAACATTCAGTACTTC.

The rearrangement uses TRBV29-1 and TRBJ1-1; no clear D. Trimming took 2 bases from V and 0 from J, leaving 7 bases between them. Germline CDR1 reads SQVTM; CDR2 reads ANQGSEA. The CDR3 has 13 residues. For the CDR3, the DNA is TGCAGCGTTGAAACAGCATTGAACACTGAAGCTTTCTTT. It codes for CSVETALNTEAFF.

The J gene is TRBJ2-1, the V gene TRBV2; possible D gene TRBD2, 6 bases. Germline lookup yields CDR1 SNHLY and CDR2 FYNNEI. The CDR3 extends over 15 amino acids. The germline V and J ends were trimmed by 8 bases and 3 bases, with 17 bases remaining between them. CDR3 DNA: TGTGCCAGCGAGCCAAGGACTAACCACTACAATGAGCAGTTCTTC. It codes for CASEPRTNHYNEQFF.